This T cell receptor beta chain was recovered during a study of blood T cell repertoires in COVID-19. About the research overall: Acute-phase and convalescent COVID-19 samples originated in the United States, Italy and Spain. PBMCs, B-cell-depleted T cells, or T cells provided the cDNA or gDNA that made up the material.

Authors' analysis steps: Estimation of nucleated cell counts was performed using reference gene primer amplification. Repertoires were generated with immunoSEQ multiplex PCR, while TCRdb's copy carries only in-frame clones and drops some. The V and J calls and clone size come from that table; D and trimming were worked out from the DNA. In the table there are some 21,000 clones, roughly 84% of which are singletons. Sequencing used peripheral blood. The receptor was derived from a human donor with active COVID-19. The donor label of this sample is uncertain.

In DNA form, the CDR3 reads TGTGCCAGCAGCTTCCCAGGGCTTTCACCCCTCCACTTT. Residues: CASSFPGLSPLHF. The genes are TRBV7-9 and TRBJ1-6; maybe TRBD1 (5 bases). The CDR3 extends over 13 amino acids. The ends were cut back, 3 bases at V and 9 bases at J, with 9 bases in the middle. CDR1 and CDR2 from the germline V gene are SEHNR and FQNEAQ (reference sequence).